This T cell receptor beta chain was captured by sequencing in a study of Graves' ophthalmopathy and Graves' hyperthyroidism. Background on the study: Peripheral blood was gathered at first diagnosis, ahead of any treatment whatsoever.

Trimming removed 6 bases from V and 0 bases from J, with 12 bases in between. The CDR3 totals 15 residues. CDR1 is LNHDA and CDR2 is SQIVND in the germline V gene (reference sequence). Broader study findings: For separating ophthalmopathy from stable hyperthyroidism, a 13-signature model gave over 85% sensitivity and roughly 79% specificity.

For repertoire sequencing, the TCR beta CDR3 regions were amplified from RNA transcripts. After a first-round RT-PCR with HTBI primers, a second-round multiplex PCR was run. TCRdb reanalysed the multiplex PCR reads using MiXCR and keeps one entry per CDR3 protein. Found here are some 750,000 distinct CDR3 sequences, 40% of them singletons; the top ten hold roughly 46%. As concerns this clonotype: The antigen is not known.

Ophthalmopathy donors showed moderate-to-severe activity, CAS ≥3, NOSPECS ≥4 and a duration under 3 months. This rearrangement joins TRBV19 to TRBJ1-5, with a weak D call TRBD1 (6 bases). This clonotype was obtained from an adult man with Graves' ophthalmopathy. Specimen: peripheral blood. The CDR3 loop is CASRSGDNSNQPQHF. In DNA, the CDR3 is TGTGCCAGTAGATCAGGGGATAATAGCAATCAGCCCCAGCATTTT.